Below, one T cell receptor beta chain is given with its context. Its specificity is unknown. The sample originates from a study of CD8+ T cells in alopecia areata. The study, taken as a whole, reports: Clonality in the scalp and expanded CD8+ clones ranked among the top 100 were significantly decreased by tofacitinib.

Documented treatment: oral pan-JAK inhibitor, 5-10 mg twice daily. cDNA prepared by RNA extraction and subsequent reverse transcription served as the template for sequencing. TCRdb's table, derived via immunoSEQ multiplex PCR, lists solely in-frame clones and lacks some. The repertoire holds more than 140,000 clones, with about 86% as singletons. The receptor was isolated from a human donor with alopecia areata. This material consisted of CD8+ T cells sorted from blood, taken at week 4, from a patient treated with tofacitinib.

This chain's CDR3 is CAWGPASYEQYF. The CDR3, as DNA: TGTGCCTGGGGGCCAGCGTCCTACGAGCAGTACTTC. The J gene is TRBJ2-7, the V gene TRBV30; D unresolved. The CDR3 extends over 12 amino acids. Trimming cost V 5 bases and J 1 base, with 9 bases left between them. Germline V gene sequence: CDR1 GTSNPN, CDR2 SVGIG (reference sequence).